One and the same sample provided the 6 T cell receptor beta chains below, sequenced in a study of a mutant IDH1 vaccine in newly diagnosed glioma. The time point here: week 47, end of study. It was 300 ug of mutant IDH1 20-mer peptide that made up each vaccine dose, given with topical imiquimod. These TCRs are of unknown antigen specificity. Method: immunoSEQ multiplex PCR; TCRdb's copy keeps in-frame clones and lacks some. The sample yields more than 30,000 clones, 75% to 95% seen once. Sequencing used PBMCs, obtained from a glioma patient whose treatment included an IDH1 peptide vaccine. The receptors derive from a middle-aged woman with glioma.

V and J are TRBV29-1 and TRBJ1-4; 7 nucleotides align to TRBD1. The CDR3 runs 14 residues. With V trimmed by 4 bases and J by 8 bases, 10 bases remained unmatched. Germline CDR1 and CDR2: SQVTM and ANQGSEA. The CDR3 region is CSVVQGSLSEKLFF. DNA for the CDR3: TGCAGCGTTGTACAGGGGTCTCTTTCCGAAAAACTGTTTTTT.

The genes are TRBV30 and TRBJ1-5; D may be TRBD1 (5 bases). Germline V lookup: CDR1 GTSNPN, CDR2 SVGIG (reference sequence). V lost 6 bases and J 3 bases, leaving 12 bases between the germline ends. The CDR3 is made up of 13 amino acids. The CDR3 reads CACEQGYNQPQHF. The CDR3, as DNA: TGTGCCTGCGAGCAGGGTTACAATCAGCCCCAGCATTTT. Looking up the rest from reference TRBV30 and TRBJ1-5 gives the full variable domain: SQTIHQWPATLVQPVGSPLSLECTVEGTSNPNLYWYRQAAGRGLQLLFYSVGIGQISSEVPQNLSASRPQDRQFILSSKKLLLSDSGFYLCACEQGYNQPQHFGDGTRLSIL.

The chain links TRBV6-6 to TRBJ1-1; tentative D call: TRBD1 (5 bases). Germline CDR1 and CDR2: MNHNY and SVGAGI (reference sequence). The CDR3 spans 15 residues. Trimming removed 5 bases from V and 1 base from J, with 14 bases in between. CDR3 nucleotide sequence: TGTGCCAGCAGTACTACGGGGCACGGGAACACTGAAGCTTTCTTT. This encodes CASSTTGHGNTEAFF.

The chain employs TRBV19 and TRBJ2-6, with D tentatively TRBD1 (5 bases). The CDR3 sequence is 15 residues long. Trimming removed 6 bases from V and 2 bases from J, with 11 bases in between. Germline V gives CDR1 LNHDA, CDR2 SQIVND (reference sequence). The CDR3 bases are TGTGCCAGTAGCGACAGTTCAACTGGGGCCAACGTCCTGACTTTC. Protein: CASSDSSTGANVLTF.

This rearrangement joins TRBV5-1 to TRBJ2-2, with D uncertain. The CDR3 is made up of 15 amino acids. The ends were cut back, 6 bases at V and 1 base at J, with 13 bases in the middle. Germline CDR1 reads SGHRS; CDR2 reads YFSETQ. CDR3 in DNA: TGCGCCAGCAAGAGTGGGCACTTGAACACCGGGGAGCTGTTTTTT. This gives the protein CASKSGHLNTGELFF.

The chain is built from TRBV5-1 and TRBJ2-1; a possible D gene is TRBD2 (5 bases). The V gene's germline CDR1 is SGHRS and CDR2 YFSETQ. The CDR3 covers 17 residues. V lost 0 bases and J 0 bases, leaving 13 bases between the germline ends. For the CDR3, the DNA is TGCGCCAGCAGCTTGGGAGGGTCCATGAGCTCCTACAATGAGCAGTTCTTC. Residues: CASSLGGSMSSYNEQFF.